Presented here are 18 T cell receptor beta chains from one specimen sequenced in a study of T cell repertoires in cytomegalovirus infection. TCRdb independently ran MiXCR on the reads; one entry per CDR3 protein. The data show about 440,000 distinct CDR3 sequences, approximately 31% seen once. The sample was PBMCs. All receptors come from a human donor in good health (CMV status not recorded). Some clones in this sample may be carry-over from other donors' samples.

This clonotype appeared many times. The rearrangement joins TRBV12-3 or TRBV12-4 to TRBJ2-3, with D perhaps matching TRBD2 (6 bases). This CDR3 spans 16 amino acids. The ends were cut back, 6 bases at V and 2 bases at J, with 18 bases in the middle. CDR3 sequence: CASSPPNSGATDTQYF. The CDR3 DNA follows: TGTGCCAGCAGCCCCCCCAATAGCGGCGCCACAGATACGCAGTATTTT.

The chain has TRBV6-2 or TRBV6-3 and TRBJ2-2; no clear D gene. The CDR3 spans 15 residues. Germline assignment: CDR1 MNHEY and CDR2 SVGEGT. V lost 5 bases and J lost 1, with 11 bases in between. The CDR3 DNA reads as TGTGCCAGCAGTGACCGGGTCTGGAACACCGGGGAGCTGTTTTTT. It is translated as CASSDRVWNTGELFF.

For the CDR3, the DNA is TGTGCCAGCCGGAGGGGACAGTCCTACAATGAGCAGTTCTTC. Residues: CASRRGQSYNEQFF. The rearrangement links TRBV28 to TRBJ2-1, with D perhaps TRBD1 (7 bases). CDR1 and CDR2 (germline): MDHEN, SYDVKM. The CDR3 loop spans 14 amino acids. V was trimmed by 8 bases and J by 1 base, leaving 12 bases between them.

The chain links TRBV20-1 to TRBJ1-4; TRBD1 aligns across 7 bases. The V and J ends lost 4 bases and 7 bases, in that order; junction bases with no gene match: 6. Germline lookup yields CDR1 DFQATT and CDR2 SNEGSKA (reference sequence). The CDR3 covers 13 residues. The CDR3 DNA reads as TGCAGTGCTATAGGGGGCCAAGCTGAAAAACTGTTTTTT. Protein product: CSAIGGQAEKLFF.

The V and J genes are TRBV7-2 and TRBJ2-1, with unresolved D. Trimming took 8 bases from V and 4 from J, leaving 12 bases between them. The CDR3 consists of 13 residues. CDR1 is SGHTA, CDR2 FQGNSA, per germline. The CDR3 region has the DNA TGTGCCAGCGCGGTACCTCCATACAATGAGCAGTTCTTC. The encoded protein is CASAVPPYNEQFF.

This clonotype has a single count. The genes are TRBV28 and TRBJ2-4, with a weak D call TRBD2 (7 bases). Germline CDR1 is MDHEN and CDR2 is SYDVKM. This CDR3 region has 15 residues. Deletions cut 8 bases from V and 0 bases from J, with 14 bases between. The CDR3 nucleotides are TGTGCCAGCGGAGAAGGGGGGGCAGCCAAAAACATTCAGTACTTC. This translates into CASGEGGAAKNIQYF.

The rearrangement links TRBV5-1 to TRBJ2-3; 7 nucleotides match TRBD1. CDR3 size: 14 residues. Per the germline V gene, CDR1 is SGHRS and CDR2 is YFSETQ. Unmatched junction bases numbered 3, after V lost 3 bases and J lost 2 bases. For the CDR3, the DNA is TGCGCCAGCAGCTGGGGGACAGACACAGATACGCAGTATTTT. Translating it yields CASSWGTDTDTQYF.

This clonotype showed up many times. The chain links TRBV7-8 to TRBJ2-7, with D perhaps TRBD1 or TRBD2 (5 bases each). Germline V gene sequence: CDR1 SGHVS, CDR2 FQNEAQ. The CDR3 spans 16 residues. V was pared by 5 bases and J by 7 bases, with 24 bases between. The CDR3 nucleotides read TGTGCCAGCAGCCCAATGGGGACGGAGCGCGCGAGGGAGCAGTACTTC. This gives the protein CASSPMGTERAREQYF. Supplemented by reference TRBV7-8 and TRBJ2-7, the full variable domain reads GAGVSQSPRYKVAKRGQDVALRCDPISGHVSLFWYQQALGQGPEFLTYFQNEAQLDKSGLPSDRFFAERPEGSVSTLKIQRTQQEDSAVYLCASSPMGTERAREQYFGPGTRLTVT.

This clonotype was recorded a few times. V gene TRBV7-9 combines with J gene TRBJ1-1; D may be TRBD1 (6 bases). The length of the CDR3 is 14 residues. Germline CDR1 SEHNR, CDR2 FQNEAQ (reference sequence). Trimming took 6 bases from V and 10 from J, leaving 21 bases between them. This CDR3 reads CASSSSGGASGAFF. The CDR3 coding sequence is TGTGCCAGCAGTTCCTCGGGGGGCGCCTCGGGAGCTTTCTTT.

In this sample, this clonotype turned up many times. The chain links TRBV6-1 to TRBJ2-5; weak D call: TRBD2 (5 bases). The length of the CDR3 is 13 residues. Per germline, CDR1 MNHNS and CDR2 SASEGT. Trimming removed 7 bases at V and 2 bases at J, with 11 bases between. CDR3 sequence: CASTRTDQETQYF. The CDR3 nucleotides are TGTGCCAGCACCCGGACTGATCAAGAGACCCAGTACTTC.

The genes are TRBV12-3 or TRBV12-4 and TRBJ2-7, with D maybe TRBD1 (5 bases). V lost 7 bases and J 2 bases, leaving 18 bases between the germline ends. The CDR3 has 15 amino acids. CDR3 region: CASTLDPTGAYEQYF. As DNA, the CDR3 is TGTGCCAGCACCTTAGACCCAACAGGAGCCTACGAGCAGTACTTC.

This clonotype was recorded at least ten times. The V gene is TRBV28, the J gene TRBJ2-7; D might be TRBD1 (5 bases). CDR3 length: 15 residues. Trimming cost V 3 bases and J 0 bases, with 12 bases left between them. Germline-derived CDR1 and CDR2 are MDHEN and SYDVKM. CDR3 sequence (DNA): TGTGCCAGCAGTTTTCAGGGCAGGAGCTCCTACGAGCAGTACTTC. This translates into CASSFQGRSSYEQYF. Full variable domain (missing parts from reference TRBV28 and TRBJ2-7): DVKVTQSSRYLVKRTGEKVFLECVQDMDHENMFWYRQDPGLGLRLIYFSYDVKMKEKGDIPEGYSVSREKKERFSLILESASTNQTSMYLCASSFQGRSSYEQYFGPGTRLTVT.

The CDR3 reads CASSPRLGSEAFF. CDR3 sequence (DNA): TGTGCCAGCAGCCCTCGTTTGGGCTCTGAAGCTTTCTTT. This rearrangement joins TRBV5-6 to TRBJ1-1; no reliable D call. In germline, CDR1 is SGHDT, CDR2 YYEEEE. This CDR3 is built from 13 residues. V gave up 4 bases and J gave up 6 bases, with 13 bases separating them.

About this clonotype itself: In this CDR3 the conserved last residue, phenylalanine or tryptophan, is missing, so a read error is likely. The chain uses TRBV7-7 and TRBJ2-3; 10 bases line up with TRBD1. Germline V gene sequence: CDR1 SSHAT, CDR2 FNYEAQ (reference sequence). The CDR3 spans 15 residues. The CDR3 spells CASSRGGQGADTQYY. The CDR3 DNA reads as TGTGCTAGCAGCCGAGGTGGACAGGGGGCAGATACGCAGTATTAT.

This clonotype has only a few counts. This chain joins TRBV7-6 and TRBJ1-2; D gene ambiguous. The length of the CDR3 is 15 residues. V lost 5 bases and J lost 3, with 16 bases in between. Looked up from germline, CDR1 is SGHVS and CDR2 is FNYEAQ. The chain's CDR3 is CASSRRAPGDYGYTF. The CDR3 DNA reads TGTGCCAGCAGCCGCCGGGCCCCAGGTGACTATGGCTACACCTTC.

This clonotype was detected only a few times. V is TRBV6-2 or TRBV6-3 and J is TRBJ1-5; D may be TRBD1 (6 bases). The germline V gene encodes CDR1 MNHEY and CDR2 SVGEGT. This CDR3 spans 18 amino acids. Trimming took 2 bases from V and 4 from J, leaving 21 bases between them. The CDR3 reads CASSYDEAGGRVNQPQHF. The DNA for the CDR3 is TGTGCCAGCAGTTACGATGAGGCTGGGGGCAGGGTTAATCAGCCCCAGCATTTT.

This clonotype was seen a few times. This chain connects TRBV4-3 to TRBJ2-5, with 8 positions matching TRBD2. CDR1 and CDR2 from the germline V gene are LGHNA and YSLEER. CDR3 size: 15 residues. V lost 5 bases, J lost 3 bases, and 8 bases stayed unmatched. The CDR3 nucleotides are TGCGCCAGCAGCAAAGGGGGAGCGGGGGAAGAGACCCAGTACTTC. This codes for CASSKGGAGEETQYF.

This clonotype was picked up many times. This chain uses TRBV7-2 with TRBJ2-7; possible D gene TRBD2, 6 bases. The CDR3 length is 13 residues. The germline V gene encodes CDR1 SGHTA and CDR2 FQGNSA. With 8 bases removed from V and 4 bases from J, the gap between germline ends came to 15 bases. The chain's CDR3 is CASGGVYGYEQYF. The CDR3 DNA sequence: TGTGCCAGCGGAGGGGTTTATGGATACGAGCAGTACTTC.